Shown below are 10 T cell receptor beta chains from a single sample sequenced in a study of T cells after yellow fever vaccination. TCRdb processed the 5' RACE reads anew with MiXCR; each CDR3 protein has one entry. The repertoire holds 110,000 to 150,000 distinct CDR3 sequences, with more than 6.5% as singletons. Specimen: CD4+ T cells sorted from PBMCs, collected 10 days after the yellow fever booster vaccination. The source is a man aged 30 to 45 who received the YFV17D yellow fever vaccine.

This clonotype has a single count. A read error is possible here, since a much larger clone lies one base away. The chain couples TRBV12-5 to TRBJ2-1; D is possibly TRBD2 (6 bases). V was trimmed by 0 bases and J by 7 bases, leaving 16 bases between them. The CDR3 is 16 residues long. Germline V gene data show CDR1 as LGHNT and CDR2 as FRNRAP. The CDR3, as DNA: TGTGCTAGTGGTTTGGTAGCTAGCAGGAGGGCTAATGAGCAGTTCTTC. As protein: CASGLVASRRANEQFF.

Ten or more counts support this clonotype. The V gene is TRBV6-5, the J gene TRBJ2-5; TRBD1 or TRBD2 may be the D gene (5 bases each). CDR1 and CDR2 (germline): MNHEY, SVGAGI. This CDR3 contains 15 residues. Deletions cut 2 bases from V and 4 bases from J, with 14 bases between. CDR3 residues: CASSYGGDIIETQYF. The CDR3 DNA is TGTGCCAGCAGTTACGGGGGAGATATTATAGAGACCCAGTACTTC.

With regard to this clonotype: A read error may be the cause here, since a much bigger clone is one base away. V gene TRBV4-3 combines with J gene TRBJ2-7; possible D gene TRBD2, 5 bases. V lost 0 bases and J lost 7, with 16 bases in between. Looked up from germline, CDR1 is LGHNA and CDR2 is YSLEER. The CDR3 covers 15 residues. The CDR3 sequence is CASSQDPLPGSEQYF. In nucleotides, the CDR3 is TGCGCCAGCAGCCAAGATCCCCTCCCGGGAAGTGAGCAGTACTTC.

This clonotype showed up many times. CDR3 amino acids: CASSLVGQPSGEQYF. CDR3 DNA: TGCGCCAGCAGCTTGGTGGGGCAGCCGAGTGGGGAGCAGTACTTC. The chain combines TRBV5-1 with TRBJ2-7; possibly TRBD1 for D (5 bases). The CDR3 loop spans 15 amino acids. Germline values: CDR1 SGHRS, CDR2 YFSETQ. V was shortened by 0 bases and J by 7 bases, with 17 bases between the two germline ends. The complete variable domain, with remaining parts taken from reference TRBV5-1 and TRBJ2-7, reads KAGVTQTPRYLIKTRGQQVTLSCSPISGHRSVSWYQQTPGQGLQFLFEYFSETQRNKGNFPGRFSGRQFSNSRSEMNVSTLELGDSALYLCASSLVGQPSGEQYFGPGTRLTVT.

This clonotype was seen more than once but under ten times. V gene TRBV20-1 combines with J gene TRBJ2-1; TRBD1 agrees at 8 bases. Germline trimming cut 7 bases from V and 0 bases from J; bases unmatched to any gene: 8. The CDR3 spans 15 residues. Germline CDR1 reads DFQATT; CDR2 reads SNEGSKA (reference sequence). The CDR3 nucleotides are TGCAGTGGGAAGCAGGGGGCGAGCTCCTACAATGAGCAGTTCTTC. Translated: CSGKQGASSYNEQFF.

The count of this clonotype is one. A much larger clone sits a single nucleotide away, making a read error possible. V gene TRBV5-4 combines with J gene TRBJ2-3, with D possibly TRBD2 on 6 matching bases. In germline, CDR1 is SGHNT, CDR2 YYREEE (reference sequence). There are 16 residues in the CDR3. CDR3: CSSSSQSGDLTDTQYF. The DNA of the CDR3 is TGTTCCAGCAGCTCACAGTCGGGAGACCTCACAGATACGCAGTATTTT.

This chain's CDR3 is CSARTGKGRGHDEQFF. For the CDR3, the DNA is TGCAGTGCTAGGACGGGGAAGGGCAGGGGGCACGATGAGCAGTTCTTC. The chain employs TRBV20-1 and TRBJ2-1; 8 nucleotides agree with TRBD1. This CDR3 spans 16 amino acids. V lost 3 bases to trimming and J lost 8 bases; unmatched junction nucleotides: 15. Germline values: CDR1 DFQATT, CDR2 SNEGSKA (reference sequence).

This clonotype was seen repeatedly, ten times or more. The CDR3 DNA sequence: TGCAGTGCTAGGGGACAGGGTTATCAGCCCCAGCATTTT. It encodes CSARGQGYQPQHF. J is TRBJ1-5 and V is TRBV20-1; TRBD1 matches at 9 bases. Germline V gene data show CDR1 as DFQATT and CDR2 as SNEGSKA (reference sequence). There are 13 residues in the CDR3. J lost 5 bases, V lost 3 bases, and 2 bases had no gene match.

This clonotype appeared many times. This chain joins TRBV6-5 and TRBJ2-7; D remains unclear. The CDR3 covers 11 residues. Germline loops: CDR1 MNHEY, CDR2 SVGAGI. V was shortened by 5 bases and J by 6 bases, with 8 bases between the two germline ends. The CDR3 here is CASSTVGEQYF. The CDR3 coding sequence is TGTGCCAGCAGTACAGTGGGCGAGCAGTACTTC.

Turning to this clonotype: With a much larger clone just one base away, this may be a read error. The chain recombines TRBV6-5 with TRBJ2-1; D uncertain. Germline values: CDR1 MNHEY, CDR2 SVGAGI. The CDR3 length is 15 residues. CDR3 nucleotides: TGTGCCAACAGTTACACGGGCTCGACGGGCGGTGAGCAGTTCTTC. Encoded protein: CANSYTGSTGGEQFF.